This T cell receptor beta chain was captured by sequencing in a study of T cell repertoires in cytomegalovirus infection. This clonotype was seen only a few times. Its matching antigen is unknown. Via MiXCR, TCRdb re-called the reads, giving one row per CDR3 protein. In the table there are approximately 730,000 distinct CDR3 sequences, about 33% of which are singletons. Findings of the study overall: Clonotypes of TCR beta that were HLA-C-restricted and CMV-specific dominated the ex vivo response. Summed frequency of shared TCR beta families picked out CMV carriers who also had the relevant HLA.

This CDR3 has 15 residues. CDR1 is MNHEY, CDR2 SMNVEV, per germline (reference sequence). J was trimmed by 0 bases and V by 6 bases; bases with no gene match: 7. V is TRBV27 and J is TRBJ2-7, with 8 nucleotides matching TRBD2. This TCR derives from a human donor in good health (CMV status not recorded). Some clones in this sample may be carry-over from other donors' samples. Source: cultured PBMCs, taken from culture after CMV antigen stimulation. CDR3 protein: CASSDRSGNSYEQYF. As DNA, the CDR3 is TGTGCCAGCAGCGACCGTAGCGGGAACTCCTACGAGCAGTACTTC.